The TCR beta chain described here comes from a study of shared clonotypes between healthy human individuals. Sequencing used immunoSEQ multiplex PCR; TCRdb keeps in-frame clones, though not all of them. The data contain 2 million to 3 million clones, 93% of them singletons. This clone was seen once. Its cognate antigen is unknown. Germline CDR1 is ENHRY and CDR2 is SYGVKD. This CDR3 region has 12 residues. Between the trimmed V and J ends, which lost 8 bases and 8 bases, there was a span of 15 bases. Study findings and constraints: Generally, estimated richness proved larger in naive subsets than it did in memory subsets.

The sample taken for sequencing was naive CD4+ T cells from PBMCs. Described subset: CD45RA+ positively selected. The source is a man in his late teens or twenties in good health. Some clones in this sample may be carry-over from other donors' samples. The chain recombines TRBV10-3 with TRBJ1-2; D may be TRBD1 (6 bases). The CDR3 DNA is TGTGCCATCGGGTCGGGGGCCGTGGGCTACACCTTC. It encodes CAIGSGAVGYTF.